The 24 T cell receptor beta chains in this list originate from one sample, sequenced in a study of T cell responses to AZD1222 COVID-19 vaccine. TCRdb keeps only in-frame clones here, not all; method: immunoSEQ multiplex PCR. The sample consists of roughly 140,000 clones, 85% to 95% of them appearing once. The input for sequencing was peripheral blood, taken after recovery from COVID-19. All receptors come from an adult who had recovered from COVID-19.

The rearrangement uses TRBV11-2 and TRBJ2-7; 11 positions agree with TRBD2. Per the germline V gene, CDR1 is SGHAT and CDR2 is FQNNGV. J lost 1 base, V lost 0 bases, and 5 bases had no gene match. The CDR3 runs to 17 residues. This chain's CDR3 is CASSLDRRLAGSYEQYF. The DNA of the CDR3 is TGTGCCAGCAGCTTAGACAGGCGACTAGCGGGGTCCTACGAGCAGTACTTC.

The chain links TRBV3-1 (or the pseudogene TRBV3-2) to TRBJ2-3; the match to TRBD1 covers 7 bases. Trimming at V came to 4 bases and at J to 2 bases, leaving 6 bases not matched to a gene. There are 15 residues in the CDR3. Germline assignment: CDR1 LGHDT and CDR2 YNNKEL (reference sequence). The CDR3: CASSLDRTLTDTQYF. CDR3 DNA: TGTGCCAGCAGCCTGGACAGGACCCTCACAGATACGCAGTATTTT.

The chain uses TRBV29-1 and TRBJ1-1; D is possibly TRBD1 (6 bases). Germline CDR1 is SQVTM and CDR2 is ANQGSEA. The V gene lost 5 bases and the J gene lost 0 bases, with 19 bases spanning the gap. The CDR3 is made up of 16 amino acids. Here the CDR3 reads CSVTLPYRALNTEAFF. CDR3 in DNA: TGCAGCGTTACACTTCCCTACAGGGCCCTGAACACTGAAGCTTTCTTT.

The genes are TRBV30 and TRBJ2-7; D gene unclear. The germline V gene encodes CDR1 GTSNPN and CDR2 SVGIG (reference sequence). The V end was cut by 1 base, the J end by 3 bases, with 7 bases between. This CDR3 spans 12 amino acids. CDR3 region: CAWSAGSYEQYF. CDR3 bases: TGTGCCTGGAGTGCAGGCAGCTACGAGCAGTACTTC. The whole variable domain, remainder taken from reference TRBV30 and TRBJ2-7, is SQTIHQWPATLVQPVGSPLSLECTVEGTSNPNLYWYRQAAGRGLQLLFYSVGIGQISSEVPQNLSASRPQDRQFILSSKKLLLSDSGFYLCAWSAGSYEQYFGPGTRLTVT.

The V gene is TRBV2, the J gene TRBJ2-7, with D tentatively TRBD2 (6 bases). Between the trimmed V and J ends, which lost 4 bases and 0 bases, there was a span of 10 bases. Per germline, CDR1 SNHLY and CDR2 FYNNEI. This CDR3 region has 14 residues. For the CDR3, the DNA is TGTGCCAGCAGTGGGGCGGGGCTCTCCTACGAGCAGTACTTC. Protein product: CASSGAGLSYEQYF.

The CDR3 sequence is CASSPRGPRNQPQHF. CDR3 in DNA: TGTGCCAGCAGCCCGCGCGGCCCTAGAAATCAGCCCCAGCATTTT. The chain couples TRBV3-1 (or the pseudogene TRBV3-2) to TRBJ1-5; the D is unclear. V shed 4 bases and J shed 4 bases, with 14 bases lying between them. Germline assignment: CDR1 LGHDT and CDR2 YNNKEL (reference sequence). The CDR3 covers 15 residues.

This clone was observed once. The gene calls are TRBV19 and TRBJ2-1; 10 bases are a match to TRBD2. The CDR3 covers 14 residues. Germline CDR1 and CDR2: LNHDA and SQIVND (reference sequence). Trimming cost V 4 bases and J 5 bases; bases outside gene matches: 2. DNA of the CDR3: TGTGCCAGTAGTAGGACTAGCGGAAACAATGAGCAGTTCTTC. Translation: CASSRTSGNNEQFF.

A remark on this clone: Because the CDR3's place on the DNA is in doubt, the DNA is left out and the CDR3 is given as listed by TCRdb. This chain uses TRBV21-1 with TRBJ1-1; TRBD1, the D gene given by the table, was not confirmed from the DNA. TRBV21-1 is annotated as a pseudogene. The CDR3 length is 17 residues, termini included. The CDR3 sequence is CASSKALWGRGNTEAFF.

This clone has a single count. The chain is built from TRBV28 and TRBJ2-5; the D gene could be TRBD1 or TRBD2 (5 bases each). V shed 3 bases and J shed 4 bases, with 21 bases lying between them. CDR1 MDHEN and CDR2 SYDVKM come from the germline V gene. The length of the CDR3 is 17 residues. The chain's CDR3 is CASSFGKGPTYLETQYF. CDR3 sequence (DNA): TGTGCCAGCAGTTTCGGAAAGGGACCGACCTACCTAGAGACCCAGTACTTC. The full variable domain, in which reference TRBV28 and TRBJ2-5 provide the parts outside the CDR3, is DVKVTQSSRYLVKRTGEKVFLECVQDMDHENMFWYRQDPGLGLRLIYFSYDVKMKEKGDIPEGYSVSREKKERFSLILESASTNQTSMYLCASSFGKGPTYLETQYFGPGTRLLVL.

With respect to this clone: The junction differs from germline at one of its ends, possibly a read error. The chain has TRBV19 and TRBJ1-2; 11 bases fit TRBD1. The CDR3 length is 14 residues. The germline CDR1 and CDR2 sequences are LNHDA and SQIVND (reference sequence). CDR3 DNA sequence: TGTGCCAGTACTATAGGGACAGGGGGCTATGGCTACACCTTC. It yields the protein CASTIGTGGYGYTF.

This clone was seen once. J is TRBJ2-5 and V is TRBV4-2; the match to TRBD2 covers 12 bases. The J segment lost 7 bases and the V segment lost 0 bases, leaving 6 bases of the junction unmatched. Per the germline V gene, CDR1 is LGHNA and CDR2 is YNFKEQ. The CDR3 has 16 amino acids. CDR3 coding DNA: TGTGCCAGCAGCCAAGATCCGACTAGCGGGAGCGGGACCCAGTACTTC. It encodes CASSQDPTSGSGTQYF.

The chain links TRBV7-9 to TRBJ2-5; D is possibly TRBD1 (6 bases). The CDR3 sequence is 17 residues long. The V end lost 1 base, the J end lost 1 base, and 16 bases lay between the germline ends. CDR1 is SEHNR, CDR2 FQNEAQ, per germline (reference sequence). CDR3 protein: CASSLDYRVSRQETQYF. CDR3 DNA sequence: TGTGCCAGCAGCTTAGATTACAGGGTCTCCCGCCAAGAGACCCAGTACTTC.

The chain is built from TRBV27 and TRBJ2-7, with 7 bases that match TRBD2. This CDR3 region has 14 residues. The germline V gene encodes CDR1 MNHEY and CDR2 SMNVEV (reference sequence). Trimming removed 8 bases from V and 6 bases from J; junction bases left unmatched: 13. The CDR3 DNA reads TGTGCCAGCTGTCCCATGGCGGGGGTAGCCGAGCAGTACTTC. Translating gives CASCPMAGVAEQYF.

The CDR3 loop reads CASSPRSFEAFF. The CDR3 nucleotides are TGTGCCAGCTCACCCCGAAGCTTTGAAGCTTTCTTT. The chain employs TRBV18 and TRBJ1-1; D remains unclear. There are 12 residues in the CDR3. The V and J ends lost 3 bases and 7 bases respectively, with 9 bases between them. Germline loops: CDR1 KGHSH, CDR2 LQKENI. Full variable domain (missing parts from reference TRBV18 and TRBJ1-1): NAGVMQNPRHLVRRRGQEARLRCSPMKGHSHVYWYRQLPEEGLKFMVYLQKENIIDESGMPKERFSAEFPKEGPSILRIQQVVRGDSAAYFCASSPRSFEAFFGQGTRLTVV.

V is TRBV7-9 and J is TRBJ1-1, with D uncertain. Looked up from germline, CDR1 is SEHNR and CDR2 is FQNEAQ (reference sequence). Trimming took off 1 base at V and 2 bases at J, with 11 bases between the two ends. This CDR3 contains 15 residues. The CDR3 DNA sequence: TGTGCCAGCAGCTTAGGTCGGGGAGGAAACACTGAAGCTTTCTTT. Translated, it gives CASSLGRGGNTEAFF.

The chain joins TRBV6-1 to TRBJ1-1; D gene uncertain. This CDR3 spans 16 amino acids. Germline-derived CDR1 and CDR2 are MNHNS and SASEGT. Trimming took 2 bases from V and 5 from J, leaving 18 bases between them. CDR3 region: CASSERFGREGTEAFF. In DNA form, the CDR3 reads TGTGCCAGCAGTGAACGTTTCGGAAGGGAAGGAACTGAAGCTTTCTTT.

The chain couples TRBV10-1 to TRBJ2-2; D call uncertain. The germline CDR1 and CDR2 sequences are WNHNN and SYGVQD (reference sequence). The CDR3 loop spans 14 amino acids. V lost 0 bases and J lost 5, with 7 bases in between. For the CDR3, the DNA is TGCGCCAGCAGTGAGTCGCTGGTAACCGGGGAGCTGTTTTTT. It specifies CASSESLVTGELFF.

The CDR3 spells CASSPGTTAVNEQFF. In DNA form, the CDR3 reads TGTGCCAGCAGCCCCGGGACTACTGCTGTCAATGAGCAGTTCTTC. The chain combines TRBV9 with TRBJ2-1; TRBD2 matches 7 bases. In germline, CDR1 is SGDLS, CDR2 YYNGEE. The CDR3 runs to 15 residues. V was pared by 4 bases and J by 6 bases, with 10 bases of the junction left unmatched.

The chain joins TRBV7-9 to TRBJ2-7; TRBD2 aligns across 7 bases. Germline V gives CDR1 SEHNR, CDR2 FQNEAQ (reference sequence). Trimming took 5 bases from V and 3 from J; bases not matched to a gene: 7. The CDR3 has 14 residues. CDR3 in DNA: TGTGCCAGCAGCCCCCTTGGGGGGGGCTACGAGCAGTACTTC. Its protein product is CASSPLGGGYEQYF.

This clone has only one observation. This chain joins TRBV9 and TRBJ2-5; 9 positions match TRBD2. CDR1 SGDLS and CDR2 YYNGEE come from the germline V gene. V trimming: 1 base; J trimming: 2 bases; junction bases outside the gene matches: 3. CDR3 length: 15 amino acids. The CDR3 nucleotides are TGTGCCAGCAGCGTAAGCGGGAGGCCTCAAGAGACCCAGTACTTC. Its protein is CASSVSGRPQETQYF.

The gene calls are TRBV24-1 and TRBJ2-6; D is unresolved. The V end was cut by 4 bases, the J end by 3 bases, with 9 bases between. This CDR3 spans 15 amino acids. Germline CDR1 KGHDR, CDR2 SFDVKD. CDR3 in amino acids: CATSEGLGGANVLTF. For the CDR3, the DNA is TGTGCCACCAGTGAGGGGTTGGGTGGGGCCAACGTCCTGACTTTC.

The chain uses TRBV6-5 and TRBJ2-5; D unresolved. V shed 6 bases and J shed 1 base, with 3 bases lying between them. CDR1 is MNHEY, CDR2 SVGAGI, per germline. This CDR3 has 11 amino acids. The chain's CDR3 is CASSLQETQYF. DNA of the CDR3: TGTGCCAGCAGCCTCCAAGAGACCCAGTACTTC.

The rearrangement joins TRBV7-9 to TRBJ2-7; TRBD2 might be the D (5 bases). Germline loops: CDR1 SEHNR, CDR2 FQNEAQ (reference sequence). V was shortened by 6 bases and J by 6 bases, with 18 bases between the two germline ends. The CDR3 is made up of 14 amino acids. The CDR3 loop is CASRTTLGGGEQYF. CDR3 nucleotide sequence: TGTGCCAGCAGGACGACCTTGGGTGGAGGCGAGCAGTACTTC.

The chain is built from TRBV27 and TRBJ2-3, with 7 bases fitting TRBD2. With 5 bases clipped from V and 0 bases from J, the junction kept 8 bases outside the gene matches. There are 16 residues in the CDR3. Germline CDR1 is MNHEY and CDR2 is SMNVEV (reference sequence). CDR3 region: CASSPRSGKSTDTQYF. The CDR3 DNA reads TGTGCCAGCAGTCCCCGAAGCGGGAAGAGCACAGATACGCAGTATTTT.